Shown below are 29 T cell receptor beta chains from a single sample sequenced in a study of blood T cell repertoires in COVID-19. Profiled with immunoSEQ multiplex PCR; TCRdb holds only in-frame clones, not every one. In the table there are about 130,000 clones, around 86% of which are singletons. The sequencing input was PBMCs or T cells enriched from blood (not recorded which). These TCRs come from a man over 45 who had recovered from COVID-19.

The chain uses TRBV3-1 (or the pseudogene TRBV3-2) and TRBJ2-5; TRBD2 agrees at 10 bases. CDR3 length: 13 residues. The V segment lost 5 bases and the J segment 7 bases; nucleotides outside the gene matches: 4. CDR1 is LGHDT and CDR2 is YNNKEL in the germline V gene (reference sequence). Here the CDR3 reads CASSSSGGATQYF. The CDR3 nucleotides are TGTGCCAGCAGCTCAAGCGGGGGGGCGACCCAGTACTTC.

DNA for the CDR3: TGTGCCAGTAGTATGGGAGGACAGGCGGGGGGCTCGGATACGCAGTATTTT. Translated, it gives CASSMGGQAGGSDTQYF. The rearrangement links TRBV19 to TRBJ2-3; a possible D gene is TRBD2 (8 bases). The CDR3 is 17 residues long. The germline V gene encodes CDR1 LNHDA and CDR2 SQIVND (reference sequence). The V end lost 3 bases, the J end lost 6 bases, and 22 bases lay between the germline ends.

This clone was seen more than once but under ten times. One end of the junction does not line up with germline, which may come from a read error. This chain links TRBV28 with TRBJ1-6; 7 bases fit TRBD1. CDR1 and CDR2 (germline): MDHEN, SYDVKM. The CDR3 contains 15 residues. CDR3 amino acids: CASRRTGTDKSPLHF. The CDR3 bases are TGTGCCAGCAGGCGCACCGGGACAGATAAATCACCCCTCCACTTT.

V and J are TRBV5-1 and TRBJ1-5; D might be TRBD1 (5 bases). Trimming removed 2 bases from V and 2 bases from J, with 17 bases in between. Per germline, CDR1 SGHRS and CDR2 YFSETQ. This CDR3 contains 17 residues. The CDR3 DNA follows: TGCGCCAGCAGCTTAGAGCCCCGAGCGGGGGGCAATCAGCCCCAGCATTTT. This sequence encodes CASSLEPRAGGNQPQHF.

The V call is TRBV27, the J call TRBJ1-2, with 10 positions matching TRBD1. Germline V lookup: CDR1 MNHEY, CDR2 SMNVEV (reference sequence). CDR3 length: 14 residues. V gave up 6 bases and J gave up 7 bases; unmatched junction bases: 8. Here the CDR3 reads CASSLLGTGVGYTF. The CDR3 bases are TGTGCCAGCAGCCTTTTAGGGACAGGGGTTGGCTACACCTTC.

This sequence joins TRBV19 and TRBJ1-4, with D perhaps matching TRBD1 (5 bases). Trimming cost V 3 bases and J 7 bases, with 33 bases left between them. This CDR3 spans 21 amino acids. Per germline, CDR1 LNHDA and CDR2 SQIVND (reference sequence). CDR3 DNA sequence: TGTGCCAGTAGTATGCTTCCGATGAGGACAAGGCCGGGTCACAACGTTGAAAAACTGTTTTTT. The encoded protein is CASSMLPMRTRPGHNVEKLFF. The complete variable domain, with remaining parts taken from reference TRBV19 and TRBJ1-4, reads DGGITQSPKYLFRKEGQNVTLSCEQNLNHDAMYWYRQDPGQGLRLIYYSQIVNDFQKGDIAEGYSVSREKKESFPLTVTSAQKNPTAFYLCASSMLPMRTRPGHNVEKLFFGSGTQLSVL.

The table lists this clone with a count of one. The chain recombines TRBV4-3 with TRBJ1-2; weak D call: TRBD1 (6 bases). This CDR3 is built from 15 residues. Germline assignment: CDR1 LGHNA and CDR2 YSLEER. V shed 0 bases and J shed 13 bases, with 21 bases lying between them. In DNA form, the CDR3 reads TGCGCCAGCAGCCAAGATCAGGGCCAGGGGTATATTTTCACCTTC. Protein sequence: CASSQDQGQGYIFTF.

This clone occurred a few times. The chain is built from TRBV20-1 and TRBJ1-2; D uncertain. Germline CDR1 is DFQATT and CDR2 is SNEGSKA (reference sequence). Trimming removed 8 bases from V and 4 bases from J, with 11 bases in between. This CDR3 region has 11 residues. The CDR3 DNA reads as TGCAGTCATCGGGGAGGCTATGGCTACACCTTC. Its protein product is CSHRGGYGYTF.

This clone has a single count. The chain carries TRBV24-1 and TRBJ1-1, with D uncertain. V lost 0 bases and J 7 bases, leaving 11 bases between the germline ends. CDR3 size: 14 residues. Per germline, CDR1 KGHDR and CDR2 SFDVKD. The CDR3 DNA reads as TGTGCCACCAGTGATTTGGGTGGGGAGGGTGAAGCTTTCTTT. Translated: CATSDLGGEGEAFF.

V usage is TRBV9 and J usage is TRBJ2-1, with TRBD1 matching over 9 bases. CDR1 and CDR2 from the germline V gene are SGDLS and YYNGEE. The V and J ends lost 3 bases and 5 bases, in that order; junction bases with no gene match: 15. The CDR3 loop spans 18 amino acids. The CDR3 DNA reads TGTGCCAGCAGCGCCCGAACAACCGGGACAGGGAGGAACAATGAGCAGTTCTTC. Translated: CASSARTTGTGRNNEQFF. Full variable domain (missing parts from reference TRBV9 and TRBJ2-1): DSGVTQTPKHLITATGQRVTLRCSPRSGDLSVYWYQQSLDQGLQFLIQYYNGEERAKGNILERFSAQQFPDLHSELNLSSLELGDSALYFCASSARTTGTGRNNEQFFGPGTRLTVL.

The rearrangement uses TRBV28 and TRBJ2-2; 11 bases are a match to TRBD2. CDR3 length: 16 residues. V shed 6 bases, J shed 5 bases, and the junction held 8 bases outside the gene matches. CDR1 is MDHEN, CDR2 SYDVKM, per germline. In nucleotides, the CDR3 is TGTGCCAGCAGACGGATCTCTAGCGGGAGGACCGGGGAGCTGTTTTTT. Its translation is CASRRISSGRTGELFF.

The CDR3, as DNA: TGTGCCAGCAGCCTCCTGAGTGGGGCCAACGTCCTGACTTTC. This gives the protein CASSLLSGANVLTF. This chain links TRBV9 with TRBJ2-6, with no clear D. The V end lost 4 bases, the J end lost 3 bases, and 8 bases lay between the germline ends. Germline V CDR1 and CDR2: SGDLS, YYNGEE. The CDR3 totals 14 residues.

The chain uses TRBV11-2 and TRBJ2-1, with 8 bases matching TRBD2. Germline trimming cut 3 bases from V and 7 bases from J; bases unmatched to any gene: 5. This CDR3 is 14 amino acids long. Germline lookup yields CDR1 SGHAT and CDR2 FQNNGV. CDR3 DNA sequence: TGTGCCAGCAGCTTGGGACTAGGGCGTAATGAGCAGTTCTTC. Translating gives CASSLGLGRNEQFF.

The chain links TRBV7-2 to TRBJ2-3; 11 nucleotides line up with TRBD2. The V gene's germline CDR1 is SGHTA and CDR2 FQGNSA. This CDR3 has 17 amino acids. J gave up 5 bases and V 1 base, and 8 bases lay outside the gene matches. The CDR3 nucleotides read TGTGCCAGCAGCTTAGACTCTAGCGGGAGGCGGGTAGATACGCAGTATTTT. It is translated as CASSLDSSGRRVDTQYF.

This clone was found a few times. The chain is built from TRBV7-8 and TRBJ1-5, with 7 bases lining up with TRBD1. This CDR3 contains 14 residues. Germline V gene sequence: CDR1 SGHVS, CDR2 FQNEAQ. The trim removed 3 bases at V and 5 bases at J, leaving 4 bases unmatched. The CDR3 DNA is TGTGCCAGCAGCTTGTCCAGGGGGTATCAGCCCCAGCATTTT. It codes for CASSLSRGYQPQHF.

The rearrangement uses TRBV10-3 and TRBJ2-1; 9 bases fit TRBD2. This CDR3 has 14 residues. V lost 8 bases, J lost 2 bases, and 4 bases stayed unmatched. Germline CDR1 reads ENHRY; CDR2 reads SYGVKD. The CDR3 nucleotides are TGTGCCATCGGGGCGGGAGGGGCCTACAATGAGCAGTTCTTC. It encodes CAIGAGGAYNEQFF.

The chain links TRBV19 to TRBJ1-2; D unresolved. This CDR3 comprises 13 residues. Trimming cost V 3 bases and J 0 bases, with 5 bases left between them. In germline, CDR1 is LNHDA, CDR2 SQIVND (reference sequence). The CDR3 here is CASSMSTNYGYTF. The CDR3 nucleotides read TGTGCCAGTAGTATGTCTACTAACTATGGCTACACCTTC.

This chain uses TRBV28 with TRBJ1-5, with D possibly TRBD1 on 5 matching bases. V dropped 5 bases and J dropped 0 bases, with 8 bases sitting between them. The germline gives CDR1 MDHEN, CDR2 SYDVKM. This CDR3 has 14 residues. CDR3 sequence reads: CASSGQYSNQPQHF. As DNA, the CDR3 is TGTGCCAGCAGTGGACAATATAGCAATCAGCCCCAGCATTTT.

J is TRBJ1-4 and V is TRBV5-1; D is unresolved. The CDR3 runs 15 residues. Germline values: CDR1 SGHRS, CDR2 YFSETQ. V shed 0 bases and J shed 7 bases, with 13 bases lying between them. CDR3 DNA sequence: TGCGCCAGCAGCTTGGCGGGTACCAGCGGTGAAAAACTGTTTTTT. This codes for CASSLAGTSGEKLFF.

The genes are TRBV7-2 and TRBJ2-3, with 7 bases matching TRBD2. The V gene end was trimmed by 5 bases and the J gene end by 1 base; junction bases not matched to a gene: 6. CDR3 length equals 15 residues. Germline V gene lookup returns CDR1 SGHTA and CDR2 FQGNSA. Written as DNA, the CDR3 is TGTGCCAGCAGCCCCGGACTAGTGGGCACAGATACGCAGTATTTT. Protein: CASSPGLVGTDTQYF.

A note on this clone: The sample has other DNA sequences that encode this CDR3 too. This chain joins TRBV7-2 and TRBJ1-2; 9 positions agree with TRBD1. V shed 4 bases, J shed 4 bases, and the junction held 1 base outside the gene matches. CDR1 is SGHTA, CDR2 FQGNSA, per germline. The length of the CDR3 is 13 residues. For the CDR3, the DNA is TGTGCCAGCAGCTCGGGACAGGGCTATGGCTACACCTTC. This sequence encodes CASSSGQGYGYTF.

This chain links TRBV15 with TRBJ2-2; 7 nucleotides align to TRBD1. The germline gives CDR1 LNHNV, CDR2 YYDKDF (reference sequence). This CDR3 is built from 18 residues. The V gene end was trimmed by 5 bases and the J gene end by 5 bases; junction bases not matched to a gene: 17. The CDR3 DNA sequence: TGTGCCACCAGCCTCTACAAGGGGGCAGACCTTTTAACCGGGGAGCTGTTTTTT. Protein sequence: CATSLYKGADLLTGELFF. The whole variable domain, remainder taken from reference TRBV15 and TRBJ2-2, is DAMVIQNPRYQVTQFGKPVTLSCSQTLNHNVMYWYQQKSSQAPKLLFHYYDKDFNNEADTPDNFQSRRPNTSFCFLDIRSPGLGDTAMYLCATSLYKGADLLTGELFFGEGSRLTVL.

The rearrangement links TRBV5-1 to TRBJ2-3, with TRBD1 matching 7 bases. This CDR3 comprises 14 residues. Per the germline V gene, CDR1 is SGHRS and CDR2 is YFSETQ. The V and J ends lost 5 bases and 2 bases, in that order; junction bases with no gene match: 5. The CDR3 is CASRHEGATDTQYF. The DNA for the CDR3 is TGCGCCAGCAGACATGAGGGGGCCACAGATACGCAGTATTTT.

This clone was seen once. The chain has TRBV3-1 (or the pseudogene TRBV3-2) and TRBJ1-6; no clear D. Deletions cut 4 bases from V and 5 bases from J, with 6 bases between. Germline CDR1 is LGHDT and CDR2 is YNNKEL (reference sequence). The CDR3 runs 13 residues. The CDR3 DNA reads as TGTGCCAGCAGCCGCGAGGATAATTCACCCCTCCACTTT. This encodes CASSREDNSPLHF.

The rearrangement links TRBV20-1 to TRBJ1-5; 7 positions agree with TRBD1. Germline V lookup: CDR1 DFQATT, CDR2 SNEGSKA (reference sequence). V trimming: 3 bases; J trimming: 0 bases; junction bases outside the gene matches: 5. The CDR3 has 15 amino acids. Here the CDR3 reads CSASGTEDSNQPQHF. The CDR3 DNA sequence: TGCAGTGCTAGTGGGACAGAGGATAGCAATCAGCCCCAGCATTTT.

V and J are TRBV9 and TRBJ2-5, with TRBD1 identical over 9 bases. Trimming took 4 bases from V and 3 from J; bases not matched to a gene: 4. Germline V gene lookup returns CDR1 SGDLS and CDR2 YYNGEE. The CDR3 runs 14 residues. CDR3 in amino acids: CASSPRDREETQYF. The CDR3 nucleotides read TGTGCCAGCAGCCCCCGGGACAGGGAAGAGACCCAGTACTTC.

The DNA of the CDR3 is TGTGCCAGCAGCCAAGATCTAGGAAGTAGCACAGATACGCAGTATTTT. Encoded protein: CASSQDLGSSTDTQYF. This chain links TRBV3-1 (or the pseudogene TRBV3-2) with TRBJ2-3, with D unclear. Germline CDR1 reads LGHDT; CDR2 reads YNNKEL (reference sequence). V was clipped by 0 bases and J by 0 bases, with 10 bases between them. The CDR3 covers 16 residues.

This clone was found many times. V usage is TRBV6-5 and J usage is TRBJ2-7, with D perhaps TRBD1 (5 bases). Looked up from germline, CDR1 is MNHEY and CDR2 is SVGAGI. The CDR3 is made up of 15 amino acids. Trimming removed 2 bases at V and 2 bases at J, with 13 bases between. CDR3 amino acids: CASSYGPGSTYEQYF. The CDR3 DNA reads as TGTGCCAGCAGTTACGGGCCAGGGTCCACCTACGAGCAGTACTTC.

The chain joins TRBV12-3 or TRBV12-4 to TRBJ2-7; maybe TRBD2 (5 bases). With 6 bases removed from V and 6 bases from J, the gap between germline ends came to 12 bases. The CDR3 totals 12 residues. The CDR3 here is CASRGREGEQYV. The CDR3 nucleotides are TGTGCCAGCAGAGGACGAGAGGGCGAGCAGTACGTC.